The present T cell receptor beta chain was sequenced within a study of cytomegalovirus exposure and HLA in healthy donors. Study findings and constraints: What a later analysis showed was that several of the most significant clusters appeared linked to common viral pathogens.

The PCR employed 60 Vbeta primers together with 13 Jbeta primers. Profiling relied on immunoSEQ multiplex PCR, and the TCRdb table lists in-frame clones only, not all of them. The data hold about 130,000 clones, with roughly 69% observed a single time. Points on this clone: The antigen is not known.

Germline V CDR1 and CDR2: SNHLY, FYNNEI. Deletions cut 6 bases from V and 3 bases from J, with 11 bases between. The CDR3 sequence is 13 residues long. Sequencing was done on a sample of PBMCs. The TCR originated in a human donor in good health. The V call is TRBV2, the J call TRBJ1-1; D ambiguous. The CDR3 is CASSARRYTEAFF. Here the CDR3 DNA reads TGTGCCAGCAGCGCCCGCCGGTACACTGAAGCTTTCTTT. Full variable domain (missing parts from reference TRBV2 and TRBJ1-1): EPEVTQTPSHQVTQMGQEVILRCVPISNHLYFYWYRQILGQKVEFLVSFYNNEISEKSEIFDDQFSVERPDGSNFTLKIRSTKLEDSAMYFCASSARRYTEAFFGQGTRLTVV.